The 18 T cell receptor beta chains below all came from one sample that was sequenced in a study of T cells in Graves' hyperthyroidism and ophthalmopathy. RNA transcripts served as the template for amplifying TCR beta CDR3 regions. Carried out on the TCR CDR3, a first-round RT-PCR used the HTBI primer set. MiXCR, run by TCRdb on the multiplex PCR reads, gives a single entry per CDR3 protein. The sample has 330,000 or so distinct CDR3 sequences; approximately 18% are singletons. Sequenced sample: blood. The receptors here all came from a man between 45 and 60 years old with Graves' ophthalmopathy.

This clonotype has a count of ten or more. J is TRBJ2-1 and V is TRBV5-1, with D possibly called TRBD1 or TRBD2 (6 bases each). Germline V gives CDR1 SGHRS, CDR2 YFSETQ. The CDR3 is 15 residues long. The germline V and J ends were trimmed by 0 bases and 9 bases, with 16 bases remaining between them. CDR3 sequence (DNA): TGCGCCAGCAGCTTGGCGGGGGCCGGGCTTGGTGAGCAGTTCTTC. Its protein is CASSLAGAGLGEQFF.

In this sample, this clonotype turned up many times. This chain connects TRBV5-5 to TRBJ2-2; TRBD2 aligns across 7 bases. The V and J ends lost 4 bases and 6 bases, in that order; junction bases with no gene match: 9. CDR1 and CDR2 (germline): SGHKS, YYEKEE (reference sequence). The CDR3 is made up of 15 amino acids. The CDR3 region is CASSLLGAGAGELFF. The CDR3 DNA reads as TGTGCCAGCAGCCTGCTCGGGGCGGGAGCCGGGGAGCTGTTTTTT.

On this clonotype: Just one base apart from a much larger clone, this may be a read error. The chain couples TRBV18 to TRBJ2-5; maybe TRBD1 (5 bases). Germline V gene sequence: CDR1 KGHSH, CDR2 LQKENI. The CDR3 extends over 15 amino acids. CDR3 region: CSSSRSDQGGETQYF. The DNA for the CDR3 is TGTTCCAGCTCACGGTCCGATCAGGGTGGAGAGACCCAGTACTTC.

This chain links TRBV7-9 with TRBJ2-7; D is ambiguous. CDR3 length equals 12 residues. Between the trimmed V and J ends, which lost 1 base and 7 bases, there was a span of 8 bases. The germline gives CDR1 SEHNR, CDR2 FQNEAQ (reference sequence). The CDR3 nucleotides are TGTGCCAGCAGCTTAGACTTCCAAGAGCAGTACTTC. Protein product: CASSLDFQEQYF. Supplemented by reference TRBV7-9 and TRBJ2-7, the full variable domain reads DTGVSQNPRHKITKRGQNVTFRCDPISEHNRLYWYRQTLGQGPEFLTYFQNEAQLEKSRLLSDRFSAERPKGSFSTLEIQRTEQGDSAMYLCASSLDFQEQYFGPGTRLTVT.

This clonotype was observed at least ten times. The rearrangement uses TRBV20-1 and TRBJ1-5; D is possibly TRBD1 (5 bases). The ends were cut back, 4 bases at V and 4 bases at J, with 11 bases in the middle. Germline values: CDR1 DFQATT, CDR2 SNEGSKA (reference sequence). This CDR3 spans 13 amino acids. This CDR3 is CSANAGQNQPQHF. The CDR3 DNA follows: TGCAGTGCTAATGCAGGGCAAAATCAGCCCCAGCATTTT.

The rearrangement uses TRBV19 and TRBJ1-5; tentative D call: TRBD1 (6 bases). The CDR3 consists of 15 residues. V was cut by 9 bases and J by 6 bases, with 21 bases left in between. Germline CDR1 reads LNHDA; CDR2 reads SQIVND (reference sequence). CDR3 protein: CASQKTGKGLQPQHF. For the CDR3, the DNA is TGTGCCAGCCAGAAGACAGGTAAGGGGCTTCAGCCCCAGCATTTT.

A few counts support this clonotype. The V call is TRBV2, the J call TRBJ2-2; TRBD1 aligns across 7 bases. Looked up from germline, CDR1 is SNHLY and CDR2 is FYNNEI. V was pared by 6 bases and J by 1 base, with 14 bases of the junction left unmatched. The CDR3 runs to 18 residues. CDR3 in DNA: TGTGCCAGCAGCGGGGTCTGGGGACAGCAAATGAACACCGGGGAGCTGTTTTTT. The encoded protein is CASSGVWGQQMNTGELFF.

This chain uses TRBV2 with TRBJ2-2; the D gene is possibly TRBD1 (6 bases). Germline loops: CDR1 SNHLY, CDR2 FYNNEI. This CDR3 spans 17 amino acids. Trimming cost V 1 base and J 0 bases, with 12 bases left between them. The CDR3 nucleotides read TGTGCCAGCAGTGAAGGTCCGGGACACGCGAACACCGGGGAGCTGTTTTTT. It translates to CASSEGPGHANTGELFF.

The chain joins TRBV20-1 to TRBJ2-3; 8 bases are a match to TRBD2. Looked up from germline, CDR1 is DFQATT and CDR2 is SNEGSKA (reference sequence). V trimming: 5 bases; J trimming: 3 bases; junction bases outside the gene matches: 10. The CDR3 length is 15 residues. The DNA of the CDR3 is TGCAGTGCTGGTTCACGGGAGGGCAGGACAGATACGCAGTATTTT. This sequence encodes CSAGSREGRTDTQYF.

In this sample, this clonotype turned up a few times. The chain links TRBV6-2 or TRBV6-3 to TRBJ2-7; 8 bases fit TRBD1. CDR1 and CDR2 from the germline V gene are MNHEY and SVGEGT. The CDR3 extends over 13 amino acids. Trimming at V came to 7 bases and at J to 7 bases, leaving 9 bases not matched to a gene. CDR3 sequence reads: CASTTDRVGEQYF. The CDR3 region has the DNA TGTGCCAGCACTACGGACAGGGTTGGAGAGCAGTACTTC.

This clonotype was recorded many times. For the CDR3, the DNA is TGCGCCAGCAGCCCCGGACGGAACACAGATACGCAGTATTTT. Amino acids: CASSPGRNTDTQYF. The chain links TRBV5-1 to TRBJ2-3; no clear D. V was pared by 4 bases and J by 2 bases, with 11 bases between. CDR1 SGHRS and CDR2 YFSETQ come from the germline V gene. The CDR3 runs 14 residues.

This clonotype was observed a handful of times. CDR3 loop: CAVGGQGVQPQHF. The CDR3 DNA reads TGTGCCGTCGGAGGACAGGGGGTTCAGCCCCAGCATTTT. This chain joins TRBV28 and TRBJ1-5; 10 bases match TRBD1. With 11 bases clipped from V and 6 bases from J, the junction kept 7 bases outside the gene matches. The CDR3 has 13 residues. Germline V CDR1 and CDR2: MDHEN, SYDVKM.

The V gene is TRBV5-6, the J gene TRBJ2-1, with D maybe TRBD2 (5 bases). The CDR3 is 14 residues long. V lost 0 bases and J 6 bases, leaving 10 bases between the germline ends. Germline V gives CDR1 SGHDT, CDR2 YYEEEE. CDR3 residues: CASSLARRSNEQFF. The DNA for the CDR3 is TGTGCCAGCAGCTTGGCCAGGAGGTCCAATGAGCAGTTCTTC.

This clonotype appeared a few times. The gene calls are TRBV18 and TRBJ2-3; either TRBD1 or TRBD2 may supply D (5 bases each). CDR1 is KGHSH, CDR2 LQKENI, per germline. Trimming took off 4 bases at V and 6 bases at J, with 17 bases between the two ends. The CDR3 contains 15 residues. As DNA, the CDR3 is TGTGCCAGCTCACAGCGAGGGACCCCCATCGATACGCAGTATTTT. Translation gives CASSQRGTPIDTQYF. The whole variable domain, remainder taken from reference TRBV18 and TRBJ2-3, is NAGVMQNPRHLVRRRGQEARLRCSPMKGHSHVYWYRQLPEEGLKFMVYLQKENIIDESGMPKERFSAEFPKEGPSILRIQQVVRGDSAAYFCASSQRGTPIDTQYFGPGTRLTVL.

The V gene is TRBV28, the J gene TRBJ2-1, with D perhaps TRBD2 (7 bases). CDR1 MDHEN and CDR2 SYDVKM come from the germline V gene. CDR3 length: 13 amino acids. V shed 6 bases and J shed 10 bases, with 16 bases lying between them. The CDR3 DNA follows: TGTGCCAGCAGACTAGGGGGGGCCGGGGAGCAGTTCTTC. Amino acids: CASRLGGAGEQFF.

This clonotype has at least ten counts. The chain carries TRBV5-5 and TRBJ2-2; D possibly corresponds to TRBD2 (5 bases). Looked up from germline, CDR1 is SGHKS and CDR2 is YYEKEE (reference sequence). V gave up 3 bases and J gave up 4 bases, with 19 bases separating them. This CDR3 has 17 residues. This chain's CDR3 is CASSSRPDTRVTGELFF. CDR3 in DNA: TGTGCCAGCAGCTCCCGACCCGACACGCGGGTCACCGGGGAGCTGTTTTTT.

The rearrangement joins TRBV20-1 to TRBJ1-1, with 10 bases identical to TRBD1. The CDR3 consists of 18 residues. Germline trimming cut 0 bases from V and 4 bases from J; bases unmatched to any gene: 14. CDR1 and CDR2 from the germline V gene are DFQATT and SNEGSKA (reference sequence). CDR3 protein: CSARDRDRGLVIATEAFF. CDR3 DNA: TGCAGTGCTAGAGATCGAGACAGGGGGCTAGTAATAGCCACTGAAGCTTTCTTT.

This clonotype was found many times. The V gene is TRBV24-1, the J gene TRBJ2-3, with 14 bases lining up with TRBD2. The CDR3 is made up of 19 amino acids. The V segment lost 4 bases and the J segment 2 bases; nucleotides outside the gene matches: 10. Germline CDR1 KGHDR, CDR2 SFDVKD. CDR3 nucleotide sequence: TGTGCCACCAGTGACCGACACCTGGGACTAGCGGGAGCCACAGATACGCAGTATTTT. As protein: CATSDRHLGLAGATDTQYF.